A selection of T cell receptor beta chains follows, all from one sample in a study of cytomegalovirus exposure and HLA in healthy donors. The method was immunoSEQ multiplex PCR; TCRdb's version includes in-frame clones alone and lacks a portion of them. The sample has 200,000 or so clones; more than 75% are singletons. The sequenced material came from PBMCs. These receptor sequences come from a woman between 45 and 60 years old in good health and CMV-seropositive. CDR3s include the opening cysteine and the closing phenylalanine or tryptophan. A D gene is named only where the DNA matches it firmly. Size is stated for part of the rows, as once, few or many counts, or as a class when the clone is expanded.

D	V	size	J	CDR3	DNA
TRBD2	TRBV7-9	once	TRBJ2-5	CASSDGLAGGQETQYF	TGTGCCAGCAGCGACGGACTAGCGGGGGGTCAAGAGACCCAGTACTTC
TRBD1	TRBV7-9	NA	TRBJ2-2	CASSLGRDRNTGELFF	TGTGCCAGCAGCTTAGGTCGGGACAGGAACACCGGGGAGCTGTTTTTT
NA	TRBV29-1	NA	TRBJ1-2	CSVEGRGSYGYTF	TGCAGCGTTGAAGGCAGGGGATCCTATGGCTACACCTTC
TRBD2	TRBV27	NA	TRBJ2-1	CASSLMASGYNEQFF	TGTGCCAGCAGTTTGATGGCTAGCGGGTACAATGAGCAGTTCTTC
TRBD1	TRBV7-3	NA	TRBJ2-1	CASSWTGGAGNEQFF	TGTGCCAGCAGCTGGACAGGGGGCGCGGGTAATGAGCAGTTCTTC
NA	TRBV19	NA	TRBJ1-2	CASSEQDGYTF	TGTGCCAGTAGTGAACAGGATGGCTACACCTTC
NA	TRBV7-8	once	TRBJ1-1	CASSFGGMNTEAFF	TGTGCCAGCAGCTTCGGGGGGATGAACACTGAAGCTTTCTTT
TRBD1	TRBV15	NA	TRBJ1-5	CATSRVGQIEPQHF	TGTGCCACCAGCAGAGTGGGACAGATAGAGCCCCAGCATTTT
NA	TRBV6-5	NA	TRBJ1-1	CASSLEGGTEAFF	TGTGCCAGCAGCCTAGAAGGAGGCACTGAAGCTTTCTTT
NA	TRBV5-8	NA	TRBJ2-2	CASSFGGSLTGELFF	TGTGCCAGCAGCTTTGGAGGGTCCCTCACCGGGGAGCTGTTTTTT
TRBD1	TRBV10-2	NA	TRBJ1-2	CASSESGTEHNYGYTF	TGCGCCAGCAGTGAGTCCGGGACAGAGCATAACTATGGCTACACCTTC
NA	TRBV5-5	NA	TRBJ1-2	CASSLDDRANYGYTF	TGTGCCAGCAGCTTGGACGACAGAGCTAACTATGGCTACACCTTC
NA	TRBV5-1	NA	TRBJ2-1	CASSLEGHQGNEQFF	TGCGCCAGCAGCTTGGAAGGACATCAGGGCAATGAGCAGTTCTTC
NA	TRBV28	NA	TRBJ1-5	CASSYLRQPQHF	TGTGCCAGCAGCTACCTGAGGCAGCCCCAGCATTTT
NA	TRBV7-2	NA	TRBJ1-5	CASSLAGGNQPQHF	TGTGCCAGCAGCTTAGCAGGGGGCAATCAGCCCCAGCATTTT
NA	TRBV2	NA	TRBJ2-1	CASSWDAPGGGNEQFF	TGTGCCAGCAGCTGGGACGCTCCGGGGGGCGGGAATGAGCAGTTCTTC
NA	TRBV11-2	NA	TRBJ1-4	CASSNDRLTTNEKLFF	TGTGCCAGCAGCAATGACCGACTCACAACTAATGAAAAACTGTTTTTT
NA	TRBV7-3	NA	TRBJ2-4	CASSLRGDLDIQYF	TGTGCCAGCAGCTTAAGGGGGGATTTAGACATTCAGTACTTC
NA	TRBV7-9	NA	TRBJ1-1	CASSAMNTEAFF	TGTGCCAGCAGCGCTATGAACACTGAAGCTTTCTTT
TRBD2	TRBV5-6	NA	TRBJ2-7	CASSLGAGGASYEQYF	TGTGCCAGCAGCTTGGGTGCGGGGGGTGCCTCCTACGAGCAGTACTTC
TRBD1	TRBV30	NA	TRBJ1-2	CAWETQRTGDGYTF	TGTGCCTGGGAAACGCAACGGACAGGGGATGGCTACACCTTC
TRBD2	TRBV5-1	once	TRBJ2-1	CASSPTGGGNNEQFF	TGCGCCAGCAGCCCGACTGGCGGGGGGAACAATGAGCAGTTCTTC
NA	TRBV6-5	NA	TRBJ2-7	CASSYGRASYEQYF	TGTGCCAGCAGTTACGGCAGGGCCTCCTACGAGCAGTACTTC
TRBD2	TRBV10-1	NA	TRBJ2-1	CASSSGGYNEQFF	TGCGCCAGCAGCAGCGGGGGGTACAATGAGCAGTTCTTC
TRBD2	TRBV4-1	NA	TRBJ2-5	CASSLRGTSGEETQYF	TGCGCCAGCAGCCTCCGAGGGACTAGCGGGGAAGAGACCCAGTACTTC
TRBD1	TRBV15	NA	TRBJ1-1	CATSRDLVTGGAGAFF	TGTGCCACCAGCAGAGATCTGGTGACAGGGGGAGCGGGAGCTTTCTTT
TRBD1	TRBV11-2	few	TRBJ1-1	CASSVRGGTVTEAFF	TGTGCCAGCAGCGTAAGAGGAGGGACAGTCACTGAAGCTTTCTTT
NA	TRBV29-1	NA	TRBJ2-2	CSVEKGRTNTGELFF	TGCAGCGTTGAGAAGGGGAGGACGAACACCGGGGAGCTGTTTTTT
TRBD1	TRBV5-1	few	TRBJ1-2	CASSLGDRTYGYTF	TGCGCCAGCAGCTTGGGGGACAGGACCTATGGCTACACCTTC
TRBD1	TRBV28	NA	TRBJ2-4	CASSSGTGLGGIQYF	TGTGCCAGCAGTTCCGGGACAGGCCTAGGAGGGATTCAGTACTTC
TRBD2	TRBV7-8	NA	TRBJ2-3	CASSFPQTSGGAIDTQYF	TGTGCCAGCAGCTTCCCCCAGACTAGCGGGGGGGCGATAGATACGCAGTATTTT
NA	TRBV7-9	once	TRBJ2-4	CASSLNRPFGVHIQYF	TGTGCCAGCAGCTTAAATCGCCCTTTTGGAGTTCACATTCAGTACTTC
TRBD1	TRBV18	few	TRBJ2-5	CASSPRDRSSLQETQYF	TGTGCCAGCTCACCAAGGGACAGATCCAGTCTCCAAGAGACCCAGTACTTC
TRBD2	TRBV11-3	NA	TRBJ2-1	CASSFDGGAGRNEQFF	TGTGCCAGCAGCTTCGACGGGGGGGCAGGTCGCAATGAGCAGTTCTTC
TRBD2	TRBV5-1	NA	TRBJ2-7	CASSLEAGGQFYEQYF	TGCGCCAGCAGCTTGGAAGCGGGGGGGCAGTTTTACGAGCAGTACTTC
TRBD1	TRBV5-6	NA	TRBJ1-4	CASSLGQVGGEKLFF	TGTGCCAGCAGCCTAGGACAGGTGGGGGGTGAAAAACTGTTTTTT
NA	TRBV7-2	NA	TRBJ2-7	CASSRPLAADLDEQYF	TGTGCCAGCAGCAGACCTCTTGCCGCGGACTTGGACGAGCAGTACTTC
TRBD2	TRBV5-1	NA	TRBJ2-7	CASSSTSGGFYEQYF	TGCGCCAGCAGCTCGACTAGCGGGGGGTTCTACGAGCAGTACTTC
NA	TRBV18	NA	TRBJ2-1	CASSPPQARGEQFF	TGTGCCAGCTCACCACCCCAGGCCCGGGGTGAGCAGTTCTTC
NA	TRBV30	NA	TRBJ2-1	CAWSVQVGRGEQFF	TGTGCCTGGAGTGTACAAGTGGGGCGCGGTGAGCAGTTCTTC
TRBD1	TRBV18	NA	TRBJ1-2	CASSPGDRVHRYTF	TGTGCCAGCTCACCGGGGGACAGGGTCCATAGGTACACCTTC
NA	TRBV4-1	NA	TRBJ1-6	CASSQVLVPGSSYNSPLHF	TGCGCCAGCAGCCAAGTTCTTGTTCCGGGAAGCTCCTATAATTCACCCCTCCACTTT
NA	TRBV7-2	NA	TRBJ2-7	CASSLDSRNSYEQYF	TGTGCCAGCAGCCTCGACAGCAGGAACTCCTACGAGCAGTACTTC
TRBD1	TRBV11-2	NA	TRBJ2-3	CASSLDYRGIDTQYF	TGTGCCAGCAGCTTAGATTACAGGGGAATAGATACGCAGTATTTT
NA	TRBV18	NA	TRBJ1-2	CASSSQTGATNYGYTF	TGTGCCAGCTCATCCCAGACAGGCGCTACTAACTATGGCTACACCTTC
NA	TRBV6-1	NA	TRBJ1-1	CASTKGDTEAFF	TGTGCCAGCACAAAAGGGGACACTGAAGCTTTCTTT
NA	TRBV6-5	NA	TRBJ2-1	CASSPSQGTVEQFF	TGTGCCAGCAGCCCATCCCAGGGTACGGTTGAGCAGTTCTTC
NA	TRBV5-1	NA	TRBJ2-7	CASSLKESNEQYF	TGCGCCAGCAGCTTGAAAGAGTCGAACGAGCAGTACTTC
TRBD2	TRBV7-6	NA	TRBJ2-2	CASSLKASGDGELFF	TGTGCCAGCAGCTTAAAGGCTAGCGGGGACGGGGAGCTGTTTTTT
TRBD1	TRBV19	NA	TRBJ1-1	CASSHQTGAVTEAFF	TGTGCCAGTAGTCATCAAACAGGGGCTGTAACTGAAGCTTTCTTT
TRBD1	TRBV9	NA	TRBJ1-5	CASSVDPGGQPQHF	TGTGCCAGCAGCGTAGATCCAGGGGGTCAGCCCCAGCATTTT
NA	TRBV4-1	NA	TRBJ2-5	CASSQTSPGGETQYF	TGCGCCAGCAGCCAGACATCTCCAGGTGGAGAGACCCAGTACTTC
TRBD1	TRBV5-4	NA	TRBJ2-7	CASSLEQGEPYEQYF	TGTGCCAGCAGCTTGGAACAGGGGGAACCCTACGAGCAGTACTTC
NA	TRBV5-4	NA	TRBJ1-6	CASRRESSYNSPLHF	TGTGCCAGCAGAAGGGAGAGCTCCTATAATTCACCCCTCCACTTT
NA	TRBV12-5	NA	TRBJ2-7	CASAYGRSFSYEQYF	TGTGCTAGTGCCTATGGAAGGAGCTTCTCCTACGAGCAGTACTTC